This T cell receptor (beta chain) was sequenced in a study of OX40 agonist ivuxolimab in advanced cancers. As for the study in general: Patients received ivuxolimab, an agonistic anti-OX40 (CD134) antibody. Dosing consisted of intravenous ivuxolimab at 0.01 to 10 mg/kg every 2 weeks.

This clone is medium-sized within its sample. As yet, its antigen is unknown. This CDR3 is built from 12 residues. Trimming shortened V by 4 bases and J by 6 bases, and 8 bases separated the two germline ends. Germline CDR1 SGHNT, CDR2 YYREEE (reference sequence). Clones were read by immunoSEQ multiplex PCR, and TCRdb kept only the in-frame ones, dropping some. The sample shows 8,000 to 10,000 clones, approximately 66% of them seen only once. Notes on the study in general: More expanded clones were seen, on average, in CD8+ T cells than in CD4+.

This material consisted of CD4+ or CD8+ T cells sorted from blood, taken in a trial of the OX40 agonist ivuxolimab. The chain employs TRBV5-4 and TRBJ1-3, with TRBD1 as a possible D gene (5 bases). The TCR originated in an adult with an advanced solid tumor such as melanoma, head and neck, liver or kidney cancer. Here the CDR3 DNA reads TGTGCCAGCAGCCGGGGGGAAAACACCATATATTTT. It codes for CASSRGENTIYF.